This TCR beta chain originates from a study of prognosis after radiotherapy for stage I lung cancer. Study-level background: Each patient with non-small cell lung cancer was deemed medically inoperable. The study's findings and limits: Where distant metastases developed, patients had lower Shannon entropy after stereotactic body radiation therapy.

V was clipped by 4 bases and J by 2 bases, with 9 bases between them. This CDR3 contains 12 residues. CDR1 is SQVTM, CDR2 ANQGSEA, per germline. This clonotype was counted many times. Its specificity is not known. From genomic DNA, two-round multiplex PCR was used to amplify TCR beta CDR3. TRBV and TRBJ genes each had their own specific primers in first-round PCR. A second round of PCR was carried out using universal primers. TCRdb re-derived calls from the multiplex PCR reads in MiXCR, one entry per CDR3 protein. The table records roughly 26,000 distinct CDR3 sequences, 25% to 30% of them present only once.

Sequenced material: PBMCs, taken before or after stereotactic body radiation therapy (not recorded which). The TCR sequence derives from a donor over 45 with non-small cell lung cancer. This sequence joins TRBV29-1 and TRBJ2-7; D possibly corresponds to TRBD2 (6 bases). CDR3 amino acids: CSVAREAYEQYF. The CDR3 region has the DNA TGCAGCGTTGCGAGGGAGGCCTACGAGCAGTACTTC.